These T cell receptor beta chains were read from a single sample in a study of T cells after yellow fever vaccination. TCRdb fed the 5' RACE reads into MiXCR, producing one record per CDR3 protein. The sample shows some 400,000 distinct CDR3 sequences, approximately 18% of them seen only once. The sequenced sample was PBMCs, obtained before the yellow fever booster vaccination. These TCRs come from a man younger than 30 who received the YFV17D yellow fever vaccine. CDR3s include the opening cysteine and the closing phenylalanine or tryptophan. A D gene is named only where the DNA matches it firmly. For some rows the clone size is stated as once, few or many, or as a class when expanded; others skip it.

cdr3_nt cdr3_aa clone_size d_call j_call v_call
TGTGCCAGCAGCCCCGCGGGGGGGGGGCACGGGGAGACCCAGTACTTC CASSPAGGGHGETQYF NA TRBD2 TRBJ2-5 TRBV7-2
TGCAGTGCTAGACTCCTAAATGGGGACACTGAAGCTTTCTTT CSARLLNGDTEAFF NA NA TRBJ1-1 TRBV20-1
TGTGCCAGCAGTTTCTCGTTAGCGGTGCTTTTCACAGATACGCAGTATTTT CASSFSLAVLFTDTQYF many NA TRBJ2-3 TRBV12-3/TRBV12-4
TGCAGTGCTAGAGGTCACAGAGTCTACGAGCAGTACTTC CSARGHRVYEQYF many NA TRBJ2-7 TRBV20-1
TGCGCCAGCAGCTCTCGACAGGGGCCAAGGATGAACACTGAAGCTTTCTTT CASSSRQGPRMNTEAFF few TRBD1 TRBJ1-1 TRBV5-1
TGTGCCAGCAGCCAAGATATGGCTAGCGGGCATCAAGAGACCCAGTACTTC CASSQDMASGHQETQYF few TRBD2 TRBJ2-5 TRBV4-2
TGTGCCAGCTTGGCGGGGGGGTCCCCCGGGGAGCTGTTTTTT CASLAGGSPGELFF few TRBD2 TRBJ2-2 TRBV7-9
TGCAGCTTCGGGGACAGGGCAGAGCAGTACTTC CSFGDRAEQYF NA TRBD1 TRBJ2-7 TRBV29-1
TGTGCCAGCAGCTATAGCGGGACAGGGATTTCACCCCTCCACTTT CASSYSGTGISPLHF NA TRBD1 TRBJ1-6 TRBV11-2
TGTGCCAGCTCACCCCGTTGGAGCTCTGGAAACACCATATATTTT CASSPRWSSGNTIYF few NA TRBJ1-3 TRBV18
TGCGCCAGCAGCCCAGAGCGGGGGGGTCAAGAGACCCAGTACTTC CASSPERGGQETQYF few TRBD2 TRBJ2-5 TRBV5-1
TGTGCCAGCAGCGCGGGACAGCCTGGAGAGACCCAGTACTTC CASSAGQPGETQYF NA TRBD1 TRBJ2-5 TRBV9
TGTGCCAGCAGCGCCAGACGGTTCAACTACGAGCAGTACTTC CASSARRFNYEQYF few NA TRBJ2-7 TRBV7-2
TGTGCCACCAGTCCCGGGCAGGGGGCGCTTTTAGGGGCCAACGTCCTGACTTTC CATSPGQGALLGANVLTF few TRBD1 TRBJ2-6 TRBV24-1
TGTGCCAGCAGTTGGGGGAAGGGGGGCGCCTATGGCTACACCTTC CASSWGKGGAYGYTF NA NA TRBJ1-2 TRBV6-5
TGTGCCAGCAGTTACTTCCAACGGGGGGAGCTGTTTTTT CASSYFQRGELFF many NA TRBJ2-2 TRBV6-5
TGTGCCAGCAGTTTGAACGGACCGGGACACCTCCAAGAGACCCAGTACTTC CASSLNGPGHLQETQYF NA NA TRBJ2-5 TRBV27
TGCGCCAGCAGCCAAGAAAGGTTAGGGCCTGGACGGCCCCAGCATTTT CASSQERLGPGRPQHF NA NA TRBJ1-5 TRBV4-1
TGTGCCATCACGCGGGACAGTGACAATGAGCAGTTCTTC CAITRDSDNEQFF NA NA TRBJ2-1 TRBV10-3
TGCGCCAGCAGCCAACCCGCGTTGGGGGGCAGTTCGCAGTATTTT CASSQPALGGSSQYF NA NA TRBJ2-3 TRBV4-3
TGTGCCAGCAGTACGGGCAGACTCAACACCGGGGAGCTGTTTTTT CASSTGRLNTGELFF few NA TRBJ2-2 TRBV9
TGCGCCAGCAGCTTGGGATCAGTGGAGGGCTACACCTTC CASSLGSVEGYTF NA NA TRBJ1-2 TRBV5-1